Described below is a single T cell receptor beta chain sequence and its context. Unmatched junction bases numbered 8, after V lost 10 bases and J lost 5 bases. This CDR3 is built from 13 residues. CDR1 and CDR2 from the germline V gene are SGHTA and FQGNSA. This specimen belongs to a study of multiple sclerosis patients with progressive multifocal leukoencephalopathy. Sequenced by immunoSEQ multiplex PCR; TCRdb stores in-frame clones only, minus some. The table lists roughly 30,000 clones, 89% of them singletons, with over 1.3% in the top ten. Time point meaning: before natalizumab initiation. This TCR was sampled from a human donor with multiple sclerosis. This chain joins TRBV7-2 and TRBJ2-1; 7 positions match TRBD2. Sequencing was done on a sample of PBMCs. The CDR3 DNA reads TGTGCCACCCGTAGCGGGCCTAACAATGAGCAGTTCTTC. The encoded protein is CATRSGPNNEQFF.